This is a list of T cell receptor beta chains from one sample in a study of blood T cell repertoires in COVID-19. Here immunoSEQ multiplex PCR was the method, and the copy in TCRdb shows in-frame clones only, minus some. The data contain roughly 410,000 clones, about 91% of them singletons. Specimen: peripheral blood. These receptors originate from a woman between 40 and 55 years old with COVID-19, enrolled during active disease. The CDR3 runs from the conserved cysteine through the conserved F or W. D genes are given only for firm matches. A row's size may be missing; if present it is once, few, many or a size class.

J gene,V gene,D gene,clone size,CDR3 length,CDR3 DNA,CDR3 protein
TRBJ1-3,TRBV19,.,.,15,TGTGCCAGTAGAGCGGGACACCTTATTGGAAACACCATATATTTT,CASRAGHLIGNTIYF
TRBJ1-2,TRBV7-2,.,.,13,TGTGCCAGCAGCACATACAGGGTTTATGGCTACACCTTC,CASSTYRVYGYTF
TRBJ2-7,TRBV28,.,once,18,TGTGCCAGCAGTGACTTAAACGGGGGGCCCACTCTCGCCTACGAGCAGTACTTC,CASSDLNGGPTLAYEQYF
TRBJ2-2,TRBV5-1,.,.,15,TGCGCCAGCAGCTGGAGACAGCTGAACACCGGGGAGCTGTTTTTT,CASSWRQLNTGELFF
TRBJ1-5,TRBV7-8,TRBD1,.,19,TGTGCCAGCAGCTTAAAGGGGCAGGGAAGGGACAGGCGCAATCAGCCCCAGCATTTT,CASSLKGQGRDRRNQPQHF
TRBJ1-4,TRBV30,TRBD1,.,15,TGTGCCTGGAGTTCAGGGGGCAGAGGTAATGAAAAACTGTTTTTT,CAWSSGGRGNEKLFF
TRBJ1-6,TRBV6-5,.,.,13,TGTGCCAGCGGGGGCGCGTCAGATTCACCCCTCCACTTT,CASGGASDSPLHF
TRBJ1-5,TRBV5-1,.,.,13,TGCGCCAGCAGCTTGGGTCGGGATCAGCCCCAGCATTTT,CASSLGRDQPQHF
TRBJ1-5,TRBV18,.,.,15,TGTGCCAGCTCCCCCCAGGGCGGGGGCAATCAGCCCCAGCATTTT,CASSPQGGGNQPQHF
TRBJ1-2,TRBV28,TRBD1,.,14,TGTGCCAGCAGACTTAGGGGACAGGGTCGACGCTACACCTTC,CASRLRGQGRRYTF
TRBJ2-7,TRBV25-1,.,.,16,TGTGCCAGCGCCTATATTGGGACAAATTTCTCCTACGAGCAGTACTTC,CASAYIGTNFSYEQYF
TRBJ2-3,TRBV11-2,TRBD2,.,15,TGTGCCAGCAGCTTACGGGCGGGGGGCACAGATACGCAGTATTTT,CASSLRAGGTDTQYF
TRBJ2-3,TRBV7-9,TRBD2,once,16,TGTGCCAGCAGCTTAAAAGCGGGAGGGCGCACAGATACGCAGTATTTT,CASSLKAGGRTDTQYF
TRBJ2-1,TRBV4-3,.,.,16,TGCGCCAGCAGCCCCCACCTAGATCTGTCCTACAATGAGCAGTTCTTC,CASSPHLDLSYNEQFF
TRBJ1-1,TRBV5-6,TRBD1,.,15,TGTGCCAGCAGCTTGGAGACAGGGGCTATCACTGAAGCTTTCTTT,CASSLETGAITEAFF
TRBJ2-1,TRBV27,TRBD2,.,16,TGTGCCAGCAGTACCCCTCCTAGCGGGAGAGGCAATGAGCAGTTCTTC,CASSTPPSGRGNEQFF
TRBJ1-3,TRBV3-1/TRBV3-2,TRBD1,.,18,TGTGCCAGCAGCCAAGAAGGGGACAGGGTGGGCTCTGGAAACACCATATATTTT,CASSQEGDRVGSGNTIYF
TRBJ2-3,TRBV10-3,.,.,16,TGTGCCACCGCAAGTTACGCAGGGGCTAGCACAGATACGCAGTATTTT,CATASYAGASTDTQYF
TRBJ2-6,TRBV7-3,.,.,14,TGTGCCAGCAGCTCCTCTACTGGGGCCAACGTCCTGACTTTC,CASSSSTGANVLTF
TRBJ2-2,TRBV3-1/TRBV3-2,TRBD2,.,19,TGTGCCAGCAGCCAACCCGGGACTAGCGGTTCTCCGGGCACCGGGGAGCTGTTTTTT,CASSQPGTSGSPGTGELFF
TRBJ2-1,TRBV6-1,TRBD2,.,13,TGTACGTCCAGGGAGGGCCTTCACAATGAGCAGTTCTTC,CTSREGLHNEQFF
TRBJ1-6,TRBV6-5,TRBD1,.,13,TGTGCCAGCACCACAGGGGTTAATTCACCCCTCCACTTT,CASTTGVNSPLHF
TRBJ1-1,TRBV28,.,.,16,TGTGCCAGCAGTCGCAATACAGGGTTTTCCCCCACTGAAGCTTTCTTT,CASSRNTGFSPTEAFF
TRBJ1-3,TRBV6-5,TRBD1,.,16,TGTGCCAGCAGTCACTATCAGGGGGCGTCGGGAAACACCATATATTTT,CASSHYQGASGNTIYF
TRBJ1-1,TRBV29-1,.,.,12,TGCAGCGTTTGGTCAGGGTCTTCTCGCGCTTTCTTT,CSVWSGSSRAFF
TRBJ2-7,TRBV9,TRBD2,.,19,TGTGCCAGCAGCGTAGGGTTGGGACTAGCGGGAGGGCCGGTCTACGAGCAGTACTTC,CASSVGLGLAGGPVYEQYF
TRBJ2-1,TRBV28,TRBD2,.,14,TGTGCCAGCAGCGCTAGCGGACAATTCAATGAGCAGTTCTTC,CASSASGQFNEQFF
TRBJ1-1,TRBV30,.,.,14,TGTGCCTGGAGTCCCCTCGGGGGGAACACTGAAGCTTTCTTT,CAWSPLGGNTEAFF
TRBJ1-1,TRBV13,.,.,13,TGTGCCAGCAGCATGTATGAAGGGGCTGAAGCTTTCTTT,CASSMYEGAEAFF
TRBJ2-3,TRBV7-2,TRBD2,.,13,TGTGCCAGCAGCCGGGACTACACAGATACGCAGTATTTT,CASSRDYTDTQYF
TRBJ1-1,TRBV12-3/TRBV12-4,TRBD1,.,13,TGTGCCAGCAGGGGACAGGGAAGGTCTGAAGCTTTCTTT,CASRGQGRSEAFF
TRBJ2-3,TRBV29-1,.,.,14,TGCAGCGTCAGCCACTCACAGCGGACAGATACGCAGTATTTT,CSVSHSQRTDTQYF
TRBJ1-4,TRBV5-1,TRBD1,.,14,TGCGCCAGCCGACAGGGGGCCGCGGCTGAAAAACTGTTTTTT,CASRQGAAAEKLFF
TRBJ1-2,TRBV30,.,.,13,TGTGCCTGGACCCTATCGGGACACCCGAACTACACCTTC,CAWTLSGHPNYTF
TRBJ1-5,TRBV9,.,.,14,TGTGCCAGCAGCGTAGGGCAGGGCAATCAGCCCCAGCATTTT,CASSVGQGNQPQHF
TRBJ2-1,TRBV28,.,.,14,TGTGCCAGCAGCGGGGCCGGGGGTTACAATGAGCAGTTCTTC,CASSGAGGYNEQFF
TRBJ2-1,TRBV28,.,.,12,TGTGCCAGCAGTTTTTCGATCAGTGAGCAGTTCTTC,CASSFSISEQFF
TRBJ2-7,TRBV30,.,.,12,TGTGCCTGGAGGGGGGGTTTTTACGAGCAGTACTTC,CAWRGGFYEQYF
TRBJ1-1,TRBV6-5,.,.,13,TGTGCCAGCAGTTTTTTCACAGAAACTGAAGCTTTCTTT,CASSFFTETEAFF
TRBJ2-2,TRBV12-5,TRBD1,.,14,TGTGCTAGTGGGGGGACAGGGGGCAGCGGGGAGCTGTTTTTT,CASGGTGGSGELFF
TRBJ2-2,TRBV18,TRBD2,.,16,TGTGCCAGCGCCCGCGGGGGACTAGCGGACACCGGGGAGCTGTTTTTT,CASARGGLADTGELFF
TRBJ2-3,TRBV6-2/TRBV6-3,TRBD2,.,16,TGTGCCAGCAGTTACGGGACTAGCGGGAACACAGATACGCAGTATTTT,CASSYGTSGNTDTQYF
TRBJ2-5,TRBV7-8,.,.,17,TGTGCCAGCAGCCAATTCGGAGGGGAGACTTTGCAAGAGACCCAGTACTTC,CASSQFGGETLQETQYF
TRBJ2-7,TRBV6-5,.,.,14,TGTGCCAGCAGCCCCGCAGTGATGAAGTACGAGCAGTACTTC,CASSPAVMKYEQYF
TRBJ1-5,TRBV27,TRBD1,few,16,TGTGCCAGCAGTTTCCTCAGACAGGGGAGCAATCAGCCCCAGCATTTT,CASSFLRQGSNQPQHF
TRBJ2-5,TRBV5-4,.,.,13,TGTGCCAGCAGCTTCACTTTACAAGAGACCCAGTACTTC,CASSFTLQETQYF
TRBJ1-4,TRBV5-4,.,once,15,TGTGCCAGCAGCTCCCTACAGGGAACGGGTGAAAAACTGTTTTTT,CASSSLQGTGEKLFF
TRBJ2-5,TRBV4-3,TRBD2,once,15,TGCGCCAGCAGCCAAGCGGGGGGGTCCCAAGAGACCCAGTACTTC,CASSQAGGSQETQYF
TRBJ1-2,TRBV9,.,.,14,TGTGCCAGCAGCGGGGGGACATTTAACTATGGCTACACCTTC,CASSGGTFNYGYTF
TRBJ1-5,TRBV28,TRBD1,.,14,TGTGCCAGCGGAGGGACAGGGGGCGGCCAGCCCCAGCATTTT,CASGGTGGGQPQHF